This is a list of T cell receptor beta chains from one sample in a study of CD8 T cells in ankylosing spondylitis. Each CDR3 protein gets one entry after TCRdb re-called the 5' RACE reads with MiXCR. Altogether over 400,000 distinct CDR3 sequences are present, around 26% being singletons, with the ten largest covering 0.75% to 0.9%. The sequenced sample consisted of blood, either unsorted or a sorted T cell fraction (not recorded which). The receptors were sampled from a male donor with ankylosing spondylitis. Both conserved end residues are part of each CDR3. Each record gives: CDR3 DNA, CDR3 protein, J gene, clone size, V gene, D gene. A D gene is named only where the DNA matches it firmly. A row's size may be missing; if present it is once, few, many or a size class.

CDR3nt: TGTGCTACAGGGGTGATGGGCGGCTACACCTTC; CDR3aa: CATGVMGGYTF; j_gene: TRBJ1-2; abundance: few; v_gene: TRBV25-1; d_gene: TRBD1
CDR3nt: TGTGCCAGCAGCACGGGACAGGGATCGAACACCATATATTTT; CDR3aa: CASSTGQGSNTIYF; j_gene: TRBJ1-3; abundance: NA; v_gene: TRBV7-8; d_gene: TRBD1
CDR3nt: TGTGCCAGCAGTTTTTCCGGGGATCACAATGAGCAGTTCTTC; CDR3aa: CASSFSGDHNEQFF; j_gene: TRBJ2-1; abundance: NA; v_gene: TRBV6-5; d_gene: NA
CDR3nt: TGCAGCGTTGGAGATTCTTTGCAGTTCTTC; CDR3aa: CSVGDSLQFF; j_gene: TRBJ2-1; abundance: NA; v_gene: TRBV29-1; d_gene: NA
CDR3nt: TGTGCCAGCAGGAGTGGCACCGGGGAGCTGTTTTTT; CDR3aa: CASRSGTGELFF; j_gene: TRBJ2-2; abundance: NA; v_gene: TRBV2; d_gene: NA
CDR3nt: TGTGCCAGCAGCAGAACTAGCGGGAGCTGGGTAGACGGGGAGCTGTTTTTT; CDR3aa: CASSRTSGSWVDGELFF; j_gene: TRBJ2-2; abundance: NA; v_gene: TRBV5-8; d_gene: TRBD2
CDR3nt: TGTGCCAGCAGTTTTACGGCAGGGGATCAGCCCCAGCATTTT; CDR3aa: CASSFTAGDQPQHF; j_gene: TRBJ1-5; abundance: few; v_gene: TRBV12-3/TRBV12-4; d_gene: NA
CDR3nt: TGCGCCAGCAGCTTGGAGCAGGGAACCACCGGGGAGCTGTTTTTT; CDR3aa: CASSLEQGTTGELFF; j_gene: TRBJ2-2; abundance: few; v_gene: TRBV5-1; d_gene: NA
CDR3nt: TGTGCCAGCAGTTACTCAGGGACGGGTAATAGCAATCAGCCCCAGCATTTT; CDR3aa: CASSYSGTGNSNQPQHF; j_gene: TRBJ1-5; abundance: NA; v_gene: TRBV6-5; d_gene: NA
CDR3nt: TGTGCCAGCAGCCCCCGTGGCCCCAATGAGCAGTTCTTC; CDR3aa: CASSPRGPNEQFF; j_gene: TRBJ2-1; abundance: NA; v_gene: TRBV3-1; d_gene: NA
CDR3nt: TGTGCCCTCGGGGGGGGCTACACCGGGGAGCTGTTTTTT; CDR3aa: CALGGGYTGELFF; j_gene: TRBJ2-2; abundance: few; v_gene: TRBV15; d_gene: TRBD2
CDR3nt: TGTGCCAGCAGCCGACTAGCGGGGGGGTACGATGAGCAGTTCTTC; CDR3aa: CASSRLAGGYDEQFF; j_gene: TRBJ2-1; abundance: NA; v_gene: TRBV12-3/TRBV12-4; d_gene: TRBD2
CDR3nt: TGTGCCAGCAGCTCCCAAGTCAGGACTACAGAGGAGCAGTTCTTC; CDR3aa: CASSSQVRTTEEQFF; j_gene: TRBJ2-1; abundance: NA; v_gene: TRBV7-2; d_gene: NA
CDR3nt: TGTGCCAGCAGCCAGACAGGGGGCGTCAGTCAGCCCCAGCATTTT; CDR3aa: CASSQTGGVSQPQHF; j_gene: TRBJ1-5; abundance: few; v_gene: TRBV3-1; d_gene: TRBD1
CDR3nt: TGTGCCATCAGGGAGACAGGGAACACCGGGGAGCTGTTTTTT; CDR3aa: CAIRETGNTGELFF; j_gene: TRBJ2-2; abundance: NA; v_gene: TRBV10-3; d_gene: NA
CDR3nt: TGCAGTGCTAGAGATGAGGTAGCGGGAGGGGAGGGAGAGGAGCAGTTCTTC; CDR3aa: CSARDEVAGGEGEEQFF; j_gene: TRBJ2-1; abundance: few; v_gene: TRBV20-1; d_gene: TRBD2
CDR3nt: TGTGCCACCAGTGATACAGGGGGCAATCAGCCCCAGCATTTT; CDR3aa: CATSDTGGNQPQHF; j_gene: TRBJ1-5; abundance: NA; v_gene: TRBV24-1; d_gene: TRBD1
CDR3nt: TGTGCCAGCACCACAGGGGCCGAGACCCAGTACTTC; CDR3aa: CASTTGAETQYF; j_gene: TRBJ2-5; abundance: many; v_gene: TRBV7-9; d_gene: TRBD1
CDR3nt: TGTGCCAGCAGCGGTCTAGCGGGAGGGCTCTACGAGCAGTACTTC; CDR3aa: CASSGLAGGLYEQYF; j_gene: TRBJ2-7; abundance: NA; v_gene: TRBV12-3/TRBV12-4; d_gene: TRBD2
CDR3nt: TGTGCCAGCAACGTAGCGGGACAATACACCGGGGAGCTGTTTTTT; CDR3aa: CASNVAGQYTGELFF; j_gene: TRBJ2-2; abundance: few; v_gene: TRBV30; d_gene: TRBD2
CDR3nt: TGCGCCAGCAGCCAGAGAATGAACACTGAAGCTTTCTTT; CDR3aa: CASSQRMNTEAFF; j_gene: TRBJ1-1; abundance: few; v_gene: TRBV5-1; d_gene: NA
CDR3nt: TGTGCCAGCAGTGCCCCCCGGGGCCCTTACGAGCAGTACTTC; CDR3aa: CASSAPRGPYEQYF; j_gene: TRBJ2-7; abundance: few; v_gene: TRBV6-1; d_gene: NA
CDR3nt: TGCGCCAGCAGCTTTGGGGACAGGGATCGACAGGGCTACACCTTC; CDR3aa: CASSFGDRDRQGYTF; j_gene: TRBJ1-2; abundance: NA; v_gene: TRBV5-1; d_gene: TRBD1
CDR3nt: TGTGCCAGCAGTGAATCTGCCGGGACTAGAACTAGCACAGATACGCAGTATTTT; CDR3aa: CASSESAGTRTSTDTQYF; j_gene: TRBJ2-3; abundance: NA; v_gene: TRBV25-1; d_gene: TRBD2
CDR3nt: TGTGCCAGCAGCTTACACGGGAATGAGCAGTTCTTC; CDR3aa: CASSLHGNEQFF; j_gene: TRBJ2-1; abundance: NA; v_gene: TRBV7-2; d_gene: NA
CDR3nt: TGCGCCAGCAGCCAATCCAAGACGGCAGTATCCGGGGAAGCTTTCTTT; CDR3aa: CASSQSKTAVSGEAFF; j_gene: TRBJ1-1; abundance: few; v_gene: TRBV4-1; d_gene: NA
CDR3nt: TGCAGTGCTAGAGATCGACTAGCGGGGACCTACTACAATGAGCAGTTCTTC; CDR3aa: CSARDRLAGTYYNEQFF; j_gene: TRBJ2-1; abundance: NA; v_gene: TRBV20-1; d_gene: TRBD2
CDR3nt: TGTGCCAGCAGTGCGTGGGGGGAAGGTTCACCCCTCCACTTT; CDR3aa: CASSAWGEGSPLHF; j_gene: TRBJ1-6; abundance: NA; v_gene: TRBV11-2; d_gene: NA
CDR3nt: TGCGCCAGCAGTAGGACAGGGGGAGAGACCCAGTACTTC; CDR3aa: CASSRTGGETQYF; j_gene: TRBJ2-5; abundance: few; v_gene: TRBV4-1; d_gene: TRBD1
CDR3nt: TGTGCCAGCAGCCAAGGGACCTACAATCAGCCCCAGCATTTT; CDR3aa: CASSQGTYNQPQHF; j_gene: TRBJ1-5; abundance: NA; v_gene: TRBV3-1; d_gene: NA
CDR3nt: TGCAGTGCTGGGGGGACAGGGACGGGAAACACCATATATTTT; CDR3aa: CSAGGTGTGNTIYF; j_gene: TRBJ1-3; abundance: NA; v_gene: TRBV20-1; d_gene: TRBD1
CDR3nt: TGCAGTGCCGGTTCAGATGAGCAGTTCTTC; CDR3aa: CSAGSDEQFF; j_gene: TRBJ2-1; abundance: few; v_gene: TRBV20-1; d_gene: NA
CDR3nt: TGTGCCACCCGACAGCGGGAGGGCCAAGACGAGCAGTACTTC; CDR3aa: CATRQREGQDEQYF; j_gene: TRBJ2-7; abundance: few; v_gene: TRBV15; d_gene: TRBD2
CDR3nt: TGTGCCAGCAGCTTAGGAGTTTGGGGGCGGGAGCAGTTCTTC; CDR3aa: CASSLGVWGREQFF; j_gene: TRBJ2-1; abundance: NA; v_gene: TRBV11-2; d_gene: NA
CDR3nt: TGTGCCAGCTCACGACAGGAATCGGGATCCACAGATACGCAGTATTTT; CDR3aa: CASSRQESGSTDTQYF; j_gene: TRBJ2-3; abundance: once; v_gene: TRBV18; d_gene: NA
CDR3nt: TGCAGCGTCACTACAGGGGGTTACACTGAAGCTTTCTTT; CDR3aa: CSVTTGGYTEAFF; j_gene: TRBJ1-1; abundance: few; v_gene: TRBV29-1; d_gene: TRBD1
CDR3nt: TGTGCCAGCAGTCTTGCAGGCACGAAGGCTAATGAAAAACTGTTTTTT; CDR3aa: CASSLAGTKANEKLFF; j_gene: TRBJ1-4; abundance: few; v_gene: TRBV12-3/TRBV12-4; d_gene: NA
CDR3nt: TGCAGCGCCGACACCGGGACTGGGTTGCAGCAGTACTTC; CDR3aa: CSADTGTGLQQYF; j_gene: TRBJ2-7; abundance: NA; v_gene: TRBV29-1; d_gene: NA
CDR3nt: TGTGCCAGCACCAAACTAGCGGGACTTTCCCAAGAGACCCAGTACTTC; CDR3aa: CASTKLAGLSQETQYF; j_gene: TRBJ2-5; abundance: NA; v_gene: TRBV5-5; d_gene: TRBD2
CDR3nt: TGTGCCAGCAGCCTAGGGGCAGGAGTAAACATTCAGTACTTC; CDR3aa: CASSLGAGVNIQYF; j_gene: TRBJ2-4; abundance: few; v_gene: TRBV12-3/TRBV12-4; d_gene: NA
CDR3nt: TGTGCCAGCAGCACACCCGGGACTAGAGATACCGGGGAGCTGTTTTTT; CDR3aa: CASSTPGTRDTGELFF; j_gene: TRBJ2-2; abundance: few; v_gene: TRBV5-6; d_gene: TRBD2
CDR3nt: TGCGCCAGCAGCTCTGTAATAGCGGGAGTCCCAGATACGCAGTATTTT; CDR3aa: CASSSVIAGVPDTQYF; j_gene: TRBJ2-3; abundance: NA; v_gene: TRBV5-1; d_gene: TRBD2
CDR3nt: TGCGCCAGCAGCCCGGGACTAGCGGGATTAGAGACCCAGTACTTC; CDR3aa: CASSPGLAGLETQYF; j_gene: TRBJ2-5; abundance: many; v_gene: TRBV5-1; d_gene: TRBD2
CDR3nt: TGTGCCATCAGTGGTGGAGTAGGAATCACAGATACGCAGTATTTT; CDR3aa: CAISGGVGITDTQYF; j_gene: TRBJ2-3; abundance: NA; v_gene: TRBV10-3; d_gene: NA
CDR3nt: TGCAGTGCTCCAAGGGGACAAAACACTGAAGCTTTCTTT; CDR3aa: CSAPRGQNTEAFF; j_gene: TRBJ1-1; abundance: NA; v_gene: TRBV20-1; d_gene: NA
CDR3nt: TGCAGCGTACTCGTTTCGAACGGGGAGACCCAGTACTTC; CDR3aa: CSVLVSNGETQYF; j_gene: TRBJ2-5; abundance: few; v_gene: TRBV29-1; d_gene: NA
CDR3nt: TGTGCCAGCAGAGGGGACTATAGCAATCAGCCCCAGCATTTT; CDR3aa: CASRGDYSNQPQHF; j_gene: TRBJ1-5; abundance: few; v_gene: TRBV12-3/TRBV12-4; d_gene: NA
CDR3nt: TGTGCCAGCTCACCGGACAGGGTCTTTGGCTACACCTTC; CDR3aa: CASSPDRVFGYTF; j_gene: TRBJ1-2; abundance: NA; v_gene: TRBV18; d_gene: TRBD1
CDR3nt: TGTGCCAGCAGCTTAGACGGATACACTGAAGCTTTCTTT; CDR3aa: CASSLDGYTEAFF; j_gene: TRBJ1-1; abundance: few; v_gene: TRBV7-9; d_gene: NA
CDR3nt: TGTGCCACCAGTGATGCGCGGGAGGCCTGGGAGACCCAGTACTTC; CDR3aa: CATSDAREAWETQYF; j_gene: TRBJ2-5; abundance: NA; v_gene: TRBV24-1; d_gene: TRBD2
CDR3nt: TGCAGTGCTCTAGCCCAAGAGACCCAGTACTTC; CDR3aa: CSALAQETQYF; j_gene: TRBJ2-5; abundance: NA; v_gene: TRBV20-1; d_gene: NA
CDR3nt: TGTGCCAGCAGTGAACGGGCTAGCGGGAGGGAGTACAATGAGCAGTTCTTC; CDR3aa: CASSERASGREYNEQFF; j_gene: TRBJ2-1; abundance: few; v_gene: TRBV2; d_gene: TRBD2
CDR3nt: TGCGCCAGCAGCTTGAACACCAATAGCAATCAGCCCCAGCATTTT; CDR3aa: CASSLNTNSNQPQHF; j_gene: TRBJ1-5; abundance: NA; v_gene: TRBV5-1; d_gene: NA
CDR3nt: TGTGCCAGCAGCCCTTCGAGGGATCGAACTGAAGCTTTCTTT; CDR3aa: CASSPSRDRTEAFF; j_gene: TRBJ1-1; abundance: many; v_gene: TRBV12-3/TRBV12-4; d_gene: NA
CDR3nt: TGTGCCAGCAGCCAACACGGCACAGATACGCAGTATTTT; CDR3aa: CASSQHGTDTQYF; j_gene: TRBJ2-3; abundance: NA; v_gene: TRBV3-1; d_gene: NA
CDR3nt: TGTGCCAGCAGCTTACGGCTAGACGGAGATACGCAGTATTTT; CDR3aa: CASSLRLDGDTQYF; j_gene: TRBJ2-3; abundance: many; v_gene: TRBV7-7; d_gene: NA